Below, 20 T cell receptor beta chains from the same sample are listed, as sequenced in a study of CD8 T cells in Susac syndrome. When the RNA was reverse transcribed, random hexamers were used with an input of roughly 0.45 to 1 ug. Each CDR3 protein is one row after TCRdb ran MiXCR on the immunoSEQ multiplex PCR reads. The data contain some 300,000 distinct CDR3 sequences, roughly 90% of them singletons. The source material was CD8+ T cells from PBMCs. Receptors originate from a human donor with multiple sclerosis.

The chain recombines TRBV15 with TRBJ2-3; TRBD1 agrees at 7 bases. The length of the CDR3 is 16 residues. J gave up 3 bases and V 4 bases, and 10 bases lay outside the gene matches. Per the germline V gene, CDR1 is LNHNV and CDR2 is YYDKDF (reference sequence). The CDR3 nucleotides read TGTGCCACCAGCATTACACAGGGGTTGATTACAGATACGCAGTATTTT. Translation: CATSITQGLITDTQYF.

The CDR3 DNA sequence: TGTGCCAGTGGTACGGGCCTCCCAAGGAATGAGCAGTTCTTC. Translation: CASGTGLPRNEQFF. The V and J genes are TRBV6-1 and TRBJ2-1; D remains ambiguous. Trimming shortened V by 9 bases and J by 7 bases, and 19 bases separated the two germline ends. This CDR3 spans 14 amino acids. Looked up from germline, CDR1 is MNHNS and CDR2 is SASEGT.

V and J are TRBV11-2 and TRBJ1-5; no firm D call. In germline, CDR1 is SGHAT, CDR2 FQNNGV. The CDR3 runs to 15 residues. V was trimmed by 5 bases and J by 2 bases, leaving 13 bases between them. The CDR3 DNA reads TGTGCCAGCAGCCCCTATGAGGGCGGCAATCAGCCCCAGCATTTT. This encodes CASSPYEGGNQPQHF. Variable domain in full (rest from reference TRBV11-2 and TRBJ1-5): EAGVAQSPRYKIIEKRQSVAFWCNPISGHATLYWYQQILGQGPKLLIQFQNNGVVDDSQLPKDRFSAERLKGVDSTLKIQPAKLEDSAVYLCASSPYEGGNQPQHFGDGTRLSIL.

This clonotype was counted a few times. The chain combines TRBV27 with TRBJ1-1; D ambiguous. Germline V lookup: CDR1 MNHEY, CDR2 SMNVEV (reference sequence). The V end lost 0 bases, the J end lost 0 bases, and 5 bases lay between the germline ends. This CDR3 has 14 amino acids. DNA for the CDR3: TGTGCCAGCAGTTTATCGGGGATGAACACTGAAGCTTTCTTT. Translation: CASSLSGMNTEAFF.

This clonotype showed up just once. The gene calls are TRBV7-9 and TRBJ1-1; D call uncertain. Germline lookup yields CDR1 SEHNR and CDR2 FQNEAQ (reference sequence). The CDR3 loop spans 12 amino acids. V lost 6 bases to trimming and J lost 6 bases, with 11 bases between them. The CDR3 is CASRYFGAEAFF. For the CDR3, the DNA is TGTGCCAGCAGATATTTTGGGGCTGAAGCTTTCTTT.

This clonotype came up once. This sequence joins TRBV27 and TRBJ2-7; a weak D match, TRBD1 (6 bases). This CDR3 has 14 residues. Germline V gene data show CDR1 as MNHEY and CDR2 as SMNVEV (reference sequence). The V and J ends lost 5 bases and 6 bases respectively, with 17 bases between them. The CDR3: CASSPPTGDGEQYF. The CDR3 DNA reads as TGTGCCAGCAGTCCCCCGACAGGCGACGGCGAGCAGTACTTC.

The chain uses TRBV23-1 and TRBJ2-5; tentatively, D is TRBD1 (6 bases). TRBV23-1 falls under the ORF class, with uncertain function. The CDR3 length is 13 residues. V was pared by 10 bases and J by 6 bases, with 18 bases between. The CDR3 DNA reads as TGCGCCACCTCCAGGACAGTCGGAAAGACCCAGTACTTC. The encoded protein is CATSRTVGKTQYF.

The chain combines TRBV4-2 with TRBJ2-7, with TRBD2 identical over 8 bases. The germline V gene has CDR1 LGHNA and CDR2 YNFKEQ. CDR3 size: 15 residues. Trimming took 1 base from V and 2 from J; bases not matched to a gene: 4. The CDR3 loop is CASSQVERGTYEQYF. For the CDR3, the DNA is TGTGCCAGCAGCCAAGTAGAGCGGGGGACCTACGAGCAGTACTTC.

This clonotype has at least ten counts. The chain combines TRBV7-9 with TRBJ2-1; perhaps TRBD2 as D (5 bases). CDR1 is SEHNR, CDR2 FQNEAQ, per germline (reference sequence). The length of the CDR3 is 16 residues. The ends were cut back, 5 bases at V and 5 bases at J, with 19 bases in the middle. CDR3 sequence (DNA): TGTGCCAGCAGCCAAGATGAAGCGGTGCCCCACAATGAGCAGTTCTTC. Protein sequence: CASSQDEAVPHNEQFF.

The J gene is TRBJ1-2, the V gene TRBV6-6; no clear D gene. The germline V and J ends were trimmed by 7 bases and 8 bases, with 20 bases remaining between them. The CDR3 has 14 residues. In germline, CDR1 is MNHNY, CDR2 SVGAGI (reference sequence). The CDR3 nucleotides read TGTGCCAGCACCAACGGTGGAGTGGCAAGGGGCTACACCTTC. Encoded protein: CASTNGGVARGYTF.

This clonotype has more than one count but fewer than ten. The chain recombines TRBV6-1 with TRBJ1-6; weak D call: TRBD1 (6 bases). CDR1 is MNHNS and CDR2 is SASEGT in the germline V gene. The CDR3 extends over 16 amino acids. Trimming took off 2 bases at V and 11 bases at J, with 19 bases between the two ends. The CDR3 DNA reads TGTGCCAGCAGTGAACCCTCGGCCCAGGGGCTTGCACCCCTCCACTTT. This sequence encodes CASSEPSAQGLAPLHF.

The chain employs TRBV9 and TRBJ2-1; D is ambiguous. The CDR3 covers 14 residues. The germline CDR1 and CDR2 sequences are SGDLS and YYNGEE. The ends were cut back, 0 bases at V and 7 bases at J, with 11 bases in the middle. The CDR3 loop reads CASSVGIGWNEQFF. DNA for the CDR3: TGTGCCAGCAGCGTAGGAATAGGGTGGAATGAGCAGTTCTTC.

The CDR3 DNA is TGCAGTGCTAGAGAAGTCTTGTACGAGCAGTACTTC. It yields the protein CSAREVLYEQYF. V gene TRBV20-1 combines with J gene TRBJ2-7; D not resolved. Deletions cut 0 bases from V and 4 bases from J, with 7 bases between. The germline V gene encodes CDR1 DFQATT and CDR2 SNEGSKA (reference sequence). The CDR3 sequence is 12 residues long.

This clonotype showed up just a few times. The J gene is TRBJ2-7, the V gene TRBV27, with no clear D. Germline CDR1 and CDR2: MNHEY and SMNVEV (reference sequence). The CDR3 is 13 residues long. The V end lost 0 bases, the J end lost 3 bases, and 6 bases lay between the germline ends. This CDR3 is CASSLSYGYEQYF. In nucleotides, the CDR3 is TGTGCCAGCAGTTTATCGTACGGCTACGAGCAGTACTTC.

The rearrangement uses TRBV29-1 and TRBJ2-3; D is ambiguous. CDR3 size: 15 residues. Trimming removed 7 bases at V and 2 bases at J, with 19 bases between. Germline CDR1 SQVTM, CDR2 ANQGSEA. In DNA, the CDR3 is TGCAGCGCCTCAGTTGATGCCGAGATCACAGATACGCAGTATTTT. Its protein is CSASVDAEITDTQYF.

The rearrangement links TRBV30 to TRBJ1-2; weak D call: TRBD1 (5 bases). The CDR3 runs to 12 residues. CDR1 and CDR2 from the germline V gene are GTSNPN and SVGIG (reference sequence). V was pared by 3 bases and J by 12 bases, with 17 bases between. The CDR3 region has the DNA TGTGCCTGGAGCCAGAAGGGGCTGAGGGACACCTTC. Encoded protein: CAWSQKGLRDTF.

The chain has TRBV15 and TRBJ2-1; maybe TRBD2 (5 bases). The CDR3 is made up of 13 amino acids. Germline assignment: CDR1 LNHNV and CDR2 YYDKDF (reference sequence). V lost 5 bases and J 7 bases, leaving 12 bases between the germline ends. CDR3 region: CATSPPRRNEQFF. In nucleotides, the CDR3 is TGTGCCACCAGCCCCCCCAGGAGGAATGAGCAGTTCTTC.

Only one count was recorded for this clonotype. The rearrangement uses TRBV20-1 and TRBJ2-5, with 9 nucleotides matching TRBD2. Germline CDR1 DFQATT, CDR2 SNEGSKA (reference sequence). The length of the CDR3 is 16 residues. V lost 3 bases, J lost 2 bases, and 10 bases stayed unmatched. CDR3 coding DNA: TGCAGTGCTAGGGGTCTACGGCTAGCGGGACAAGAGACCCAGTACTTC. Translation gives CSARGLRLAGQETQYF.

The rearrangement joins TRBV7-9 to TRBJ1-1; no clear D. The V gene's germline CDR1 is SEHNR and CDR2 FQNEAQ (reference sequence). This CDR3 has 15 residues. V lost 1 base and J lost 2, with 11 bases in between. The CDR3 bases are TGTGCCAGCAGCTTAGACCCTAGGAGTAACACTGAAGCTTTCTTT. Amino acid sequence: CASSLDPRSNTEAFF.

V is TRBV27 and J is TRBJ2-2, with D tentatively TRBD2 (6 bases). Germline lookup yields CDR1 MNHEY and CDR2 SMNVEV (reference sequence). The CDR3 is 16 residues long. Trimming removed 6 bases at V and 1 base at J, with 15 bases between. The DNA of the CDR3 is TGTGCCAGCAGCTACCTAGCGTTTGGGAACACCGGGGAGCTGTTTTTT. Protein: CASSYLAFGNTGELFF.